This T cell receptor beta chain came from a study of neurological immune-mediated disorders. Study-level points and caveats: HTLV-1-associated myelopathy had the most TCR clonal expansion, and multiple sclerosis had the least, less than healthy controls. None of the CDR3 amino acid sequences of expanded clones were shared across subjects, and this suggested private repertoires in all groups.

The cDNA was produced through 5'RACE with 10-nucleotide random UMIs. Using its own MiXCR run on the 5' RACE reads, TCRdb lists one record per CDR3 protein. This table holds 55,000 to 70,000 distinct CDR3 sequences, 3.9% found once. The unsorted libraries originated from 2 million PBMCs that had been stored at -80 C. Germline CDR1 and CDR2: SGHDT and YYEEEE. CDR3 length equals 19 residues. With 4 bases removed from V and 2 bases from J, the gap between germline ends came to 28 bases. This clonotype was seen ten or more times. The antigen is unknown. Sequencing was performed on PBMCs. The clonotype originates from a man aged 25-45 years with multiple sclerosis. This chain links TRBV5-6 with TRBJ2-7; perhaps TRBD1 as D (6 bases). The CDR3 DNA follows: TGTGCCAGCAGCAACCAAAGTAGTGGACAGACGGGGCCAACCTACGAGCAGTACTTC. This encodes CASSNQSSGQTGPTYEQYF. The full variable domain, with the rest looked up from reference TRBV5-6 and TRBJ2-7, is DAGVTQSPTHLIKTRGQQVTLRCSPKSGHDTVSWYQQALGQGPQFIFQYYEEEERQRGNFPDRFSGHQFPNYSSELNVNALLLGDSALYLCASSNQSSGQTGPTYEQYFGPGTRLTVT.